Listed here are 15 T cell receptor beta chains from one sample, sequenced in a study of blood T cells in healthy people across ages. A second about 7 to 11 cycle PCR used barcoded and J-beta primers. TCRdb processed the 5' RACE reads anew with MiXCR; each CDR3 protein has one entry. The table lists over 600,000 distinct CDR3 sequences, roughly 41% of them singletons. The sample consisted of blood. The source of these receptors is a man older than 75 in good health.

The V and J genes are TRBV10-1 and TRBJ2-3; the D gene is possibly TRBD2 (5 bases). This CDR3 contains 15 residues. The germline V and J ends were trimmed by 0 bases and 6 bases, with 13 bases remaining between them. Germline CDR1 and CDR2: WNHNN and SYGVQD (reference sequence). The CDR3 DNA is TGCGCCAGCAGTGAGTCGAGGGCCGGTGGGGATACGCAGTATTTT. The encoded protein is CASSESRAGGDTQYF.

This clonotype was seen a handful of times. This chain uses TRBV5-1 with TRBJ2-1; D remains unclear. The V end lost 5 bases, the J end lost 5 bases, and 11 bases lay between the germline ends. The germline CDR1 and CDR2 sequences are SGHRS and YFSETQ. The CDR3 sequence is 13 residues long. The CDR3 DNA is TGCGCCAGCAGACAAGGAGTAAACAATGAGCAGTTCTTC. As protein: CASRQGVNNEQFF.

The rearrangement links TRBV20-1 to TRBJ2-7; 13 bases match TRBD2. The V segment lost 2 bases and the J segment 3 bases; nucleotides outside the gene matches: 4. The germline CDR1 and CDR2 sequences are DFQATT and SNEGSKA (reference sequence). CDR3 size: 15 residues. The CDR3 DNA follows: TGCAGTGCTAGAAAGGGACTAGCGGGGCACTACGAGCAGTACTTC. It encodes CSARKGLAGHYEQYF.

The gene calls are TRBV7-9 and TRBJ2-3, with D maybe TRBD1 (6 bases). V dropped 4 bases and J dropped 3 bases, with 14 bases sitting between them. Germline V gene sequence: CDR1 SEHNR, CDR2 FQNEAQ (reference sequence). This CDR3 region has 15 residues. The CDR3 region has the DNA TGTGCCAGCAGCTCCCTGGGACACGATACAGATACGCAGTATTTT. Protein product: CASSSLGHDTDTQYF.

This clonotype was counted between two and nine times. The chain is built from TRBV7-6 and TRBJ2-3; D is undetermined. The CDR3 is made up of 14 amino acids. Trimming removed 2 bases at V and 2 bases at J, with 8 bases between. Germline values: CDR1 SGHVS, CDR2 FNYEAQ. DNA of the CDR3: TGTGCCAGCAGCTTAAAGTCGCCCACAGATACGCAGTATTTT. Protein sequence: CASSLKSPTDTQYF.

This clonotype was seen many times. V is TRBV7-9 and J is TRBJ1-2; D is unresolved. The germline V gene has CDR1 SEHNR and CDR2 FQNEAQ (reference sequence). V lost 2 bases and J lost 6, with 16 bases in between. This CDR3 has 15 amino acids. This CDR3 is CASSLTRAQTDGYTF. CDR3 sequence (DNA): TGTGCCAGCAGCTTAACGCGGGCGCAAACTGATGGCTACACCTTC.

In this sample, this clonotype turned up a few times. The chain combines TRBV7-2 with TRBJ2-3; D gene uncertain. V was pared by 1 base and J by 3 bases, with 14 bases between. Germline V gene sequence: CDR1 SGHTA, CDR2 FQGNSA. The CDR3 has 16 residues. As DNA, the CDR3 is TGTGCCAGCAGCTTAGGTTCCCGAAAGGGAACAGATACGCAGTATTTT. This codes for CASSLGSRKGTDTQYF.

V gene TRBV4-1 combines with J gene TRBJ2-7; D not resolved. Germline V lookup: CDR1 MGHRA, CDR2 YSYEKL. Trimming left V 0 bases short and J 11 bases short, with 23 bases between. The CDR3 has 16 residues. The CDR3: CASSQDPQRAYNEEYF. CDR3 in DNA: TGCGCCAGCAGCCAAGATCCCCAGCGAGCCTACAATGAGGAGTACTTC.

This clonotype turned up a few times. This chain connects TRBV6-5 to TRBJ2-5; TRBD2 matches at 7 bases. Germline V gene data show CDR1 as MNHEY and CDR2 as SVGAGI. CDR3 length equals 14 residues. The ends lost 6 bases at V and 5 bases at J; junction bases unmatched: 9. The CDR3 DNA is TGTGCCAGCAGAAAGGGGAGGGGTTGGGAGACCCAGTACTTC. It encodes CASRKGRGWETQYF.

V gene TRBV20-1 combines with J gene TRBJ2-4; tentative D call: TRBD2 (6 bases). Germline V lookup: CDR1 DFQATT, CDR2 SNEGSKA (reference sequence). V lost 3 bases and J lost 7, with 13 bases in between. CDR3 length: 13 amino acids. The CDR3 nucleotides are TGCAGTGCTAGTCGGGGAGGTGAGAACATTCAGTACTTC. Its protein product is CSASRGGENIQYF.

This clonotype has a single count. V usage is TRBV24-1 and J usage is TRBJ2-2; possibly TRBD2 for D (5 bases). The CDR3 runs 16 residues. CDR1 and CDR2 from the germline V gene are KGHDR and SFDVKD. V shed 1 base and J shed 4 bases, with 12 bases lying between them. Here the CDR3 reads CATSDFGRAGTGELFF. CDR3 in DNA: TGTGCCACCAGTGATTTTGGTAGGGCGGGCACCGGGGAGCTGTTTTTT.

On this clonotype itself: A much larger clone differs from this one at a single base, so this may be a read error. This chain links TRBV20-1 with TRBJ1-2; possible D gene TRBD1, 5 bases. There are 13 residues in the CDR3. Germline CDR1 and CDR2: DFQATT and SNEGSKA (reference sequence). V lost 5 bases and J 4 bases, leaving 14 bases between the germline ends. The CDR3 sequence: CSAGDGWAYGYTF. The CDR3 DNA follows: TGCAGTGCTGGGGACGGGTGGGCCTATGGCTACACCTTC.

The sample holds a few counts of this clonotype. V gene TRBV28 combines with J gene TRBJ2-3; 8 bases align to TRBD2. The germline CDR1 and CDR2 sequences are MDHEN and SYDVKM. The V and J ends lost 7 bases and 4 bases, in that order; junction bases with no gene match: 13. The CDR3 has 16 amino acids. The CDR3 loop is CASIPPLAGRSDTQYF. In DNA, the CDR3 is TGTGCCAGCATCCCCCCTCTAGCGGGCCGTTCAGATACGCAGTATTTT. The full variable domain, its missing parts supplied by reference TRBV28 and TRBJ2-3, is DVKVTQSSRYLVKRTGEKVFLECVQDMDHENMFWYRQDPGLGLRLIYFSYDVKMKEKGDIPEGYSVSREKKERFSLILESASTNQTSMYLCASIPPLAGRSDTQYFGPGTRLTVL.

The chain combines TRBV7-2 with TRBJ2-2; the D gene is possibly TRBD1 (5 bases). Trimming removed 4 bases at V and 7 bases at J, with 16 bases between. Germline V gene lookup returns CDR1 SGHTA and CDR2 FQGNSA. This CDR3 region has 15 residues. Here the CDR3 reads CASSYQGRLSGELFF. CDR3 DNA: TGTGCCAGCAGCTACCAGGGTCGTCTTAGCGGGGAGCTGTTTTTT.

This clonotype was recorded many times. The chain is built from TRBV6-2 or TRBV6-3 and TRBJ2-1; D is unresolved. This CDR3 spans 13 amino acids. V dropped 1 base and J dropped 9 bases, with 10 bases sitting between them. The germline V gene encodes CDR1 MNHEY and CDR2 SVGEGT. The CDR3 loop reads CASSYFGFGEQFF. CDR3 bases: TGTGCCAGCAGTTACTTCGGCTTCGGTGAGCAGTTCTTC.